One and the same sample provided the 8 T cell receptor beta chains below, sequenced in a study of CD8 T cells in Susac syndrome. The RNA input was about 0.5 to 1 ug, and it was reverse transcribed with random hexamers. A single record per CDR3 protein comes from TCRdb applying MiXCR to the immunoSEQ multiplex PCR reads. Of roughly 80,000 distinct CDR3 sequences in the sample, 91% were seen once. The specimen sequenced was CD8+ T cells from PBMCs. The receptors stem from a human donor with multiple sclerosis.

This rearrangement joins TRBV30 to TRBJ1-1; D is possibly TRBD1 (6 bases). The CDR3 loop spans 14 amino acids. Per the germline V gene, CDR1 is GTSNPN and CDR2 is SVGIG (reference sequence). The V gene lost 6 bases and the J gene lost 0 bases, with 14 bases spanning the gap. CDR3 residues: CACANGQMNTEAFF. Written as DNA, the CDR3 is TGTGCCTGTGCGAACGGACAGATGAACACTGAAGCTTTCTTT.

This sequence joins TRBV28 and TRBJ2-7; the match to TRBD2 covers 9 bases. CDR3 length: 14 amino acids. From germline, CDR1 is MDHEN and CDR2 SYDVKM. V trimming: 6 bases; J trimming: 4 bases; junction bases outside the gene matches: 7. CDR3 residues: CASSRSGRTYEQYF. The CDR3 region has the DNA TGTGCCAGCAGCAGAAGCGGGAGGACGTACGAGCAGTACTTC.

The chain links TRBV7-9 to TRBJ2-7; D not certain. In germline, CDR1 is SEHNR, CDR2 FQNEAQ (reference sequence). With 7 bases removed from V and 7 bases from J, the gap between germline ends came to 11 bases. The CDR3 is made up of 11 amino acids. The CDR3 sequence is CASIGQDEQYF. The CDR3 region has the DNA TGTGCCAGCATAGGTCAGGATGAGCAGTACTTC.

This chain links TRBV6-6 with TRBJ1-2, with 7 nucleotides matching TRBD1. CDR3 length equals 14 residues. Germline CDR1 and CDR2: MNHNY and SVGAGI (reference sequence). V lost 7 bases to trimming and J lost 3 bases; unmatched junction nucleotides: 8. This CDR3 is CASTGQAADYGYTF. The CDR3, as DNA: TGTGCCAGCACTGGACAGGCGGCAGACTATGGCTACACCTTC.

V gene TRBV4-3 combines with J gene TRBJ1-5; TRBD1 agrees at 8 bases. Germline V gives CDR1 LGHNA, CDR2 YSLEER. CDR3 length: 16 amino acids. With V trimmed by 4 bases and J by 7 bases, 12 bases remained unmatched. CDR3 residues: CASSPGTGNAGQPQHF. CDR3 in DNA: TGCGCCAGCAGCCCTGGGACAGGAAACGCAGGGCAGCCCCAGCATTTT.

V gene TRBV7-3 combines with J gene TRBJ1-1; D possibly corresponds to TRBD1 (5 bases). V lost 5 bases and J 0 bases, leaving 19 bases between the germline ends. The germline V gene encodes CDR1 SGHTA and CDR2 FQGTGA. This CDR3 spans 17 amino acids. CDR3 DNA: TGTGCCAGCAGCCCTACTGGGGCGCCAGCGGTGAACACTGAAGCTTTCTTT. It translates to CASSPTGAPAVNTEAFF. Full variable domain (remainder filled in from reference TRBV7-3 and TRBJ1-1): GAGVSQTPSNKVTEKGKYVELRCDPISGHTALYWYRQSLGQGPEFLIYFQGTGAADDSGLPNDRFFAVRPEGSVSTLKIQRTERGDSAVYLCASSPTGAPAVNTEAFFGQGTRLTVV.

This clonotype occurred once. This chain uses TRBV27 with TRBJ2-7, with D possibly being TRBD1 (5 bases). Germline assignment: CDR1 MNHEY and CDR2 SMNVEV (reference sequence). The CDR3 contains 14 residues. The germline V and J ends were trimmed by 3 bases and 1 base, with 10 bases remaining between them. DNA for the CDR3: TGTGCCAGCAGTTTGGCAGGGCATTCCTACGAGCAGTACTTC. Its protein product is CASSLAGHSYEQYF.

The chain is built from TRBV27 and TRBJ2-1; 9 bases match TRBD1. The CDR3 is 16 residues long. V lost 4 bases to trimming and J lost 5 bases; unmatched junction nucleotides: 9. Germline CDR1 reads MNHEY; CDR2 reads SMNVEV (reference sequence). CDR3 in amino acids: CASSSPTGTGNNEQFF. CDR3 bases: TGTGCCAGCAGTTCACCTACCGGGACAGGGAACAATGAGCAGTTCTTC.